The 5 T cell receptor beta chains below were found in one sample sequenced in a study of T cell changes during pregnancy in multiple sclerosis. The protocol was immunoSEQ multiplex PCR, while the TCRdb copy is restricted to in-frame clones and leaves out a portion. This table holds tens of thousands of clones, 90% to 95% found once. Sequencing used CD8+ T cells from peripheral blood mononuclear cells, obtained before pregnancy. All receptors derive from a female donor with multiple sclerosis, enrolled in a pregnancy study.

The chain links TRBV5-6 to TRBJ2-5, with a possible D match to TRBD2 (5 bases). The V gene lost 3 bases and the J gene lost 5 bases, with 5 bases spanning the gap. From germline, CDR1 is SGHDT and CDR2 YYEEEE. CDR3 length equals 11 residues. This CDR3 reads CASSSGETQYF. CDR3 DNA sequence: TGTGCCAGCAGCTCGGGGGAGACCCAGTACTTC. The whole variable domain, filled in from reference TRBV5-6 and TRBJ2-5, reads DAGVTQSPTHLIKTRGQQVTLRCSPKSGHDTVSWYQQALGQGPQFIFQYYEEEERQRGNFPDRFSGHQFPNYSSELNVNALLLGDSALYLCASSSGETQYFGPGTRLLVL.

CDR3 nucleotide sequence: TGTGCCAGCAGTCGAGACAGAACGAACACTGAAGCTTTCTTT. The encoded protein is CASSRDRTNTEAFF. The rearrangement joins TRBV6-6 to TRBJ1-1; D possibly corresponds to TRBD1 (5 bases). Germline assignment: CDR1 MNHNY and CDR2 SVGAGI (reference sequence). The CDR3 has 14 amino acids. V shed 5 bases and J shed 1 base, with 11 bases lying between them.

The chain is built from TRBV6-1 and TRBJ2-3; tentative D call: TRBD2 (5 bases). The CDR3 has 13 amino acids. The germline CDR1 and CDR2 sequences are MNHNS and SASEGT. V was trimmed by 10 bases and J by 2 bases, leaving 13 bases between them. CDR3 residues: CATADFPTDTQYF. The CDR3 coding sequence is TGTGCCACCGCGGACTTTCCCACAGATACGCAGTATTTT.

The V gene is TRBV6-6, the J gene TRBJ2-7; D is uncertain. The V and J ends lost 0 bases and 1 base respectively, with 13 bases between them. Germline-derived CDR1 and CDR2 are MNHNY and SVGAGI (reference sequence). The CDR3 is 16 residues long. The CDR3 DNA reads as TGTGCCAGCAGTTACTCGCCGGTTATCGGTTCCTACGAGCAGTACTTC. It codes for CASSYSPVIGSYEQYF.

The chain combines TRBV5-1 with TRBJ1-1, with D tentatively TRBD1 (6 bases). The V end lost 3 bases, the J end lost 0 bases, and 12 bases lay between the germline ends. The CDR3 is made up of 15 amino acids. CDR1 and CDR2 from the germline V gene are SGHRS and YFSETQ. The DNA for the CDR3 is TGCGCCAGCAGCTCGGACAGAGGAATGAACACTGAAGCTTTCTTT. It translates to CASSSDRGMNTEAFF.